These 29 T cell receptor beta chains share one sample of origin, sequenced in a study of T cell repertoires in aging, cancer and after chemotherapy. Rearranged V-D-J TRB sequences were amplified with a mixed TRB-A/B primer pool. TCRdb processed the multiplex PCR reads anew with MiXCR; each CDR3 protein has one entry. The sample records 15,000 to 20,000 distinct CDR3 sequences, roughly 37% being singletons. The template was genomic DNA from peripheral blood, not RNA. The sample consisted of blood. These receptors came from a human donor with a solid tumor.

This chain links TRBV5-1 with TRBJ2-4; D might be TRBD1 (6 bases). This CDR3 region has 16 residues. The germline V gene encodes CDR1 SGHRS and CDR2 YFSETQ. Trimming left V 5 bases short and J 0 bases short, with 15 bases between. CDR3 residues: CASRLDSRLAKNIQYF. The CDR3 DNA reads as TGCGCCAGCAGGCTGGACAGTCGTTTAGCCAAAAACATTCAGTACTTC.

The V gene is TRBV18, the J gene TRBJ2-3; the D gene is possibly TRBD1 (5 bases). Trimming pared 1 base from V and 4 bases from J, leaving 15 bases between. This CDR3 spans 16 amino acids. Germline values: CDR1 KGHSH, CDR2 LQKENI. The CDR3 DNA reads as TGTGCCAGCTCACCACAGCGCCAGGGTGGTTCAGATACGCAGTATTTT. Its translation is CASSPQRQGGSDTQYF.

This chain joins TRBV27 and TRBJ1-5, with D tentatively TRBD1 (5 bases). V was cut by 0 bases and J by 3 bases, with 18 bases left in between. The germline V gene has CDR1 MNHEY and CDR2 SMNVEV (reference sequence). This CDR3 contains 18 residues. The CDR3 nucleotides are TGTGCCAGCAGTTTATCGGGCAGGGCGGATTTACCCAATCAGCCCCAGCATTTT. It specifies CASSLSGRADLPNQPQHF.

This clonotype turned up a few times. The rearrangement links TRBV27 to TRBJ2-7; no definite D call. Germline V gives CDR1 MNHEY, CDR2 SMNVEV (reference sequence). This CDR3 has 14 residues. V lost 0 bases to trimming and J lost 3 bases, with 9 bases between them. CDR3: CASSLSVRYYEQYF. The CDR3 DNA is TGTGCCAGCAGTTTATCGGTCAGATACTACGAGCAGTACTTC.

This chain connects TRBV9 to TRBJ2-2; D not certain. V gave up 0 bases and J gave up 2 bases, with 11 bases separating them. Germline CDR1 SGDLS, CDR2 YYNGEE. The CDR3 loop spans 16 amino acids. The CDR3 protein is CASSVEGRSNTGELFF. CDR3 bases: TGTGCCAGCAGCGTAGAGGGCAGGAGCAACACCGGGGAGCTGTTTTTT.

The V and J genes are TRBV19 and TRBJ1-2; D is undetermined. The germline V and J ends were trimmed by 3 bases and 4 bases, with 6 bases remaining between them. Per germline, CDR1 LNHDA and CDR2 SQIVND (reference sequence). This CDR3 comprises 12 residues. The CDR3 coding sequence is TGTGCCAGTAGTATCAAAAGCTATGGCTACACCTTC. It yields the protein CASSIKSYGYTF.

This clonotype was observed a handful of times. The chain uses TRBV18 and TRBJ1-2; D is undetermined. The V gene's germline CDR1 is KGHSH and CDR2 LQKENI. This CDR3 has 13 amino acids. Trimming left V 3 bases short and J 6 bases short, with 11 bases between. CDR3: CASSPTRRDGYTF. CDR3 nucleotide sequence: TGTGCCAGCTCACCCACCCGACGGGATGGCTACACCTTC.

The genes are TRBV19 and TRBJ2-1; TRBD2 aligns across 8 bases. This CDR3 has 14 residues. Germline CDR1 reads LNHDA; CDR2 reads SQIVND (reference sequence). V lost 2 bases and J lost 8; bases outside the gene matches: 5. This chain's CDR3 is CASSISGSFDEQFF. CDR3 coding DNA: TGTGCCAGTAGTATAAGCGGGAGTTTCGATGAGCAGTTCTTC.

A few counts support this clonotype. This chain links TRBV15 with TRBJ1-5, with D tentatively TRBD1 (5 bases). There are 20 residues in the CDR3. The V and J ends lost 1 base and 0 bases respectively, with 22 bases between them. In germline, CDR1 is LNHNV, CDR2 YYDKDF (reference sequence). The CDR3 sequence: CATSRGRGGRGAYSNQPQHF. The DNA for the CDR3 is TGTGCCACCAGCAGAGGTCGGGGTGGGCGCGGGGCCTATAGCAATCAGCCCCAGCATTTT.

In this sample, this clonotype is medium-sized. The V call is TRBV5-6, the J call TRBJ2-5; 8 positions match TRBD1. The germline V gene encodes CDR1 SGHDT and CDR2 YYEEEE. With V trimmed by 1 base and J by 2 bases, 1 base remained unmatched. This CDR3 has 14 residues. CDR3 nucleotide sequence: TGTGCCAGCAGCTTGACAGGGGGTCAAGAGACCCAGTACTTC. Residues: CASSLTGGQETQYF.

A single count supports this clonotype. The V gene is TRBV19, the J gene TRBJ1-1; 9 nucleotides agree with TRBD1. This CDR3 spans 14 amino acids. V lost 5 bases to trimming and J lost 3 bases; unmatched junction nucleotides: 4. Germline V CDR1 and CDR2: LNHDA, SQIVND (reference sequence). CDR3 nucleotide sequence: TGTGCCAGTAGTCCGGACAGGGGTTACACTGAAGCTTTCTTT. Its translation is CASSPDRGYTEAFF.

The rearrangement links TRBV5-4 to TRBJ2-5; TRBD1 matches 11 bases. This CDR3 spans 15 amino acids. In germline, CDR1 is SGHNT, CDR2 YYREEE (reference sequence). V lost 4 bases and J lost 5; bases outside the gene matches: 7. The chain's CDR3 is CASSHGQGAWETQYF. In nucleotides, the CDR3 is TGTGCCAGCAGCCACGGACAGGGGGCATGGGAGACCCAGTACTTC.

This clonotype has only one observation. The junction does not match germline at one end; this may be a read error. The chain is built from TRBV13 and TRBJ2-2, with D perhaps given as TRBD1 or TRBD2 (6 bases each). In germline, CDR1 is PRHDT, CDR2 FYEKMQ (reference sequence). The CDR3 sequence is 15 residues long. Written as DNA, the CDR3 is TGTACCAGCAGCTTGTGGAGGGGGTCCACCGGGGAGCTGTTTTTT. As protein: CTSSLWRGSTGELFF.

The genes are TRBV12-3 or TRBV12-4 and TRBJ2-1; 8 bases line up with TRBD2. The V and J ends lost 4 bases and 8 bases, in that order; junction bases with no gene match: 13. This CDR3 is built from 16 residues. The CDR3 here is CASSCRASGCTDEQFF. The DNA for the CDR3 is TGTGCCAGCAGTTGTAGGGCTAGCGGGTGTACGGATGAGCAGTTCTTC.

V is TRBV18 and J is TRBJ1-5; D perhaps matches TRBD1 (5 bases). CDR1 KGHSH and CDR2 LQKENI come from the germline V gene. CDR3 length: 14 residues. V shed 6 bases and J shed 0 bases, with 9 bases lying between them. The CDR3 sequence is CASSSQGSNQPQHF. The CDR3 nucleotides read TGTGCCAGCTCTTCCCAGGGTAGCAATCAGCCCCAGCATTTT.

In its sample, this clonotype was seen a few times. The chain joins TRBV6-6 to TRBJ2-5, with 8 bases fitting TRBD2. V shed 8 bases, J shed 5 bases, and the junction held 7 bases outside the gene matches. Germline CDR1 and CDR2: MNHNY and SVGAGI (reference sequence). This CDR3 spans 13 amino acids. The CDR3 nucleotides read TGTGCCAGCGGACTTAGCGGGGTTGAGACCCAGTACTTC. Residues: CASGLSGVETQYF.

This clonotype was observed a few times. The chain has TRBV27 and TRBJ2-1; D may be TRBD1 (6 bases). V lost 8 bases and J 0 bases, leaving 20 bases between the germline ends. The CDR3 consists of 17 residues. Germline V CDR1 and CDR2: MNHEY, SMNVEV (reference sequence). For the CDR3, the DNA is TGTGCCAGCGCAGACCACACAGGGTTGGACTCCTACAATGAGCAGTTCTTC. Its protein product is CASADHTGLDSYNEQFF.

By frequency in the sample, this clonotype is large. V and J are TRBV6-1 and TRBJ2-2; no clear D. The V end was cut by 0 bases, the J end by 1 base, with 0 bases between. The CDR3 runs 13 residues. The germline CDR1 and CDR2 sequences are MNHNS and SASEGT. CDR3 DNA sequence: TGTGCCAGCAGTGAAGCGAACACCGGGGAGCTGTTTTTT. Its protein product is CASSEANTGELFF.

This chain joins TRBV6-1 and TRBJ1-5; tentatively, D is TRBD1 (5 bases). V lost 8 bases and J 6 bases, leaving 23 bases between the germline ends. Germline V CDR1 and CDR2: MNHNS, SASEGT. The CDR3 contains 16 residues. The CDR3 loop reads CASRNRGHPGGQPQHF. The CDR3 DNA follows: TGTGCCAGCCGAAACCGCGGGCACCCGGGGGGTCAGCCCCAGCATTTT.

This clonotype was counted between two and nine times. The V gene is TRBV19, the J gene TRBJ1-1; perhaps TRBD1 as D (6 bases). Germline V gene data show CDR1 as LNHDA and CDR2 as SQIVND (reference sequence). This CDR3 has 15 amino acids. The V gene lost 5 bases and the J gene lost 10 bases, with 23 bases spanning the gap. CDR3 nucleotides: TGTGCCAGTAGTGGGCAAGGCCAAACTCTCAGGGGAGCTTTCTTT. Translation gives CASSGQGQTLRGAFF.

The chain links TRBV14 to TRBJ1-4, with 9 bases fitting TRBD1. CDR3 length: 16 amino acids. V shed 3 bases and J 5 bases; nucleotides not matched to a gene: 7. From germline, CDR1 is SGHDN and CDR2 FVKESK. In nucleotides, the CDR3 is TGTGCCAGCAGCCACACACCGGGACAGGGAAATGAAAAACTGTTTTTT. Its translation: CASSHTPGQGNEKLFF.

This clonotype was observed a few times. This chain joins TRBV6-2 or TRBV6-3 and TRBJ2-5; no definite D call. This CDR3 spans 15 amino acids. Germline V gene sequence: CDR1 MNHEY, CDR2 SVGEGT. Trimming took 2 bases from V and 4 from J, leaving 14 bases between them. This chain's CDR3 is CASSYVPVLRETQYF. The CDR3 coding sequence is TGTGCCAGCAGTTACGTCCCAGTCCTGAGAGAGACCCAGTACTTC.

This clonotype occurred a few times. This chain links TRBV12-3 or TRBV12-4 with TRBJ2-7; TRBD2 matches 8 bases. V lost 3 bases, J lost 3 bases, and 4 bases stayed unmatched. The CDR3 has 14 residues. CDR3: CASSFGGGGYEQYF. DNA of the CDR3: TGTGCCAGCAGTTTCGGGGGGGGCGGCTACGAGCAGTACTTC.

The chain joins TRBV19 to TRBJ1-5; D may be TRBD1 (6 bases). Germline CDR1 LNHDA, CDR2 SQIVND (reference sequence). The V end lost 3 bases, the J end lost 3 bases, and 9 bases lay between the germline ends. CDR3 length: 14 amino acids. CDR3 residues: CASSIGDNNQPQHF. For the CDR3, the DNA is TGTGCCAGTAGTATCGGGGACAACAATCAGCCCCAGCATTTT.

Regarding this clonotype: A read error may produce the germline difference seen at one junction end. The chain carries TRBV5-5 and TRBJ2-5, with a possible D match to TRBD1 (7 bases). The germline CDR1 and CDR2 sequences are SGHKS and YYEKEE (reference sequence). The CDR3 contains 15 residues. In DNA form, the CDR3 reads TGTGCCATCAGCCGCGCGGGGACCAGGGGGGAGACCCAGTACTTC. Residues: CAISRAGTRGETQYF.

The gene calls are TRBV6-5 and TRBJ2-7; 7 bases agree with TRBD2. The CDR3 has 17 residues. The V and J ends lost 2 bases and 2 bases, in that order; junction bases with no gene match: 12. From germline, CDR1 is MNHEY and CDR2 SVGAGI. In DNA form, the CDR3 reads TGTGCCAGCAGTTACAGGGGAACTAGCGTTACTCCCTACGAGCAGTACTTC. Its translation is CASSYRGTSVTPYEQYF.

The V and J genes are TRBV6-5 and TRBJ2-3, with 7 nucleotides matching TRBD2. CDR1 and CDR2 (germline): MNHEY, SVGAGI. V lost 6 bases, J lost 3 bases, and 12 bases stayed unmatched. CDR3 length equals 16 residues. CDR3 coding DNA: TGTGCCAGCAGACCCACCGCCTACGGGGGGACAGATACGCAGTATTTT. Amino acid sequence: CASRPTAYGGTDTQYF.

This clonotype turned up a few times. This chain uses TRBV6-1 with TRBJ1-2; D not resolved. From germline, CDR1 is MNHNS and CDR2 SASEGT. V was shortened by 6 bases and J by 2 bases, with 4 bases between the two germline ends. This CDR3 spans 11 amino acids. The CDR3 loop is CASRQNYGYTF. The CDR3 DNA is TGTGCCAGCAGACAGAACTATGGCTACACCTTC.

The rearrangement uses TRBV15 and TRBJ2-3, with 9 bases that match TRBD2. The CDR3 covers 15 residues. With V trimmed by 1 base and J by 3 bases, 2 bases remained unmatched. Germline V gene sequence: CDR1 LNHNV, CDR2 YYDKDF (reference sequence). The CDR3 sequence is CATSRASGRTDTQYF. The CDR3 nucleotides are TGTGCCACCAGCAGAGCCAGCGGGAGGACAGATACGCAGTATTTT.